What follows are 3 T cell receptor beta chains derived from one specimen sequenced in a study of T cells in Graves' hyperthyroidism and ophthalmopathy. Amplified TCR beta CDR3 regions derived from RNA transcripts. The study used the HTBI primer set for a first-round RT-PCR of the TCR CDR3. TCRdb itself ran the multiplex PCR reads through MiXCR, one entry per CDR3 protein. The sample carries roughly 570,000 distinct CDR3 sequences, approximately 15% recorded once. Sequencing input: blood. These receptors were taken from a woman between 25 and 40 years old with Graves' hyperthyroidism.

In its sample, this clonotype was seen a few times. This chain links TRBV2 with TRBJ2-2; 7 bases agree with TRBD2. V was clipped by 7 bases and J by 6 bases; unmatched bases: 14. Germline V gene sequence: CDR1 SNHLY, CDR2 FYNNEI. The CDR3 length is 16 residues. CDR3: CASTPRDYKLSGELFF. In nucleotides, the CDR3 is TGTGCCAGCACCCCCCGGGACTACAAACTATCCGGGGAGCTGTTTTTT. The whole variable domain, remainder taken from reference TRBV2 and TRBJ2-2, is EPEVTQTPSHQVTQMGQEVILRCVPISNHLYFYWYRQILGQKVEFLVSFYNNEISEKSEIFDDQFSVERPDGSNFTLKIRSTKLEDSAMYFCASTPRDYKLSGELFFGEGSRLTVL.

This clonotype was found many times. The chain is built from TRBV15 and TRBJ2-7; no reliable D call. V was shortened by 3 bases and J by 5 bases, with 20 bases between the two germline ends. Germline V lookup: CDR1 LNHNV, CDR2 YYDKDF (reference sequence). This CDR3 contains 16 residues. The CDR3 region is CATSSPRSSPFDEQYF. CDR3 nucleotide sequence: TGTGCCACCAGCAGCCCCCGTAGCAGCCCCTTTGACGAGCAGTACTTC.

This clonotype was detected a few times. V gene TRBV18 combines with J gene TRBJ2-7, with D maybe TRBD2 (5 bases). V lost 3 bases and J 0 bases, leaving 12 bases between the germline ends. The CDR3 is 15 residues long. Germline lookup yields CDR1 KGHSH and CDR2 LQKENI. CDR3 nucleotide sequence: TGTGCCAGCTCACCCAGGCGGAGGAGCTCCTACGAGCAGTACTTC. Residues: CASSPRRRSSYEQYF.